This TCR beta chain was sequenced during a study of T cell responses to AZD1222 COVID-19 vaccine. General study findings and limits: Repertoires were obtained solely post-peak T cell response. The donor group comprised mostly white British people and more females; the analysis possibly underestimated clonal diversity.

The protocol was immunoSEQ multiplex PCR, while the TCRdb copy is restricted to in-frame clones and leaves out a portion. The sample records around 100,000 clones, roughly nine tenths being singletons. On this clone itself: Its antigen is not known.

The source is an adult who received the MenACWY meningococcal vaccine as a control. The starting material was peripheral blood, obtained 28 days after the second dose of the MenACWY control vaccine.

Written as DNA, the CDR3 is TGTGCCAGCAGCCCTACAACCGGGCCTCGTGAAAAACTGTTTTTT. Amino acid sequence: CASSPTTGPREKLFF. The chain couples TRBV7-6 to TRBJ1-4; no definite D call. Germline-derived CDR1 and CDR2 are SGHVS and FNYEAQ. Trimming removed 5 bases at V and 7 bases at J, with 17 bases between. This CDR3 has 15 residues.